This T cell receptor beta chain was captured in a study of beta chain features in type 1 diabetes. As for the study in general: Comparable age, gender and cell yields were observed in patients relative to healthy donors. Broader study findings: TCRB CDR3s from Type 1 diabetes patients were moderately but significantly shorter in all four CD4+ subsets.

On this clone: Its antigen remains unknown.

The CDR3 has 15 residues. Germline values: CDR1 SGHAT, CDR2 FQNNGV. The V and J ends lost 0 bases and 5 bases respectively, with 11 bases between them. Expressed TCRB transcripts got sequenced, as all isolated RNA was reverse transcribed. Assay used: immunoSEQ multiplex PCR; TCRdb lists only in-frame clones, some missing. The sample shows around 44,000 clones, 65% to 70% of them seen only once. The clonotype comes from a woman aged 18-29 years with type 1 diabetes. V is TRBV11-2 and J is TRBJ1-5; possibly TRBD1 for D (5 bases). Material: Tregs from blood. The CDR3 loop is CASSLDPGGYQPQHF. In nucleotides, the CDR3 is TGTGCCAGCAGCTTAGACCCGGGGGGATATCAGCCCCAGCATTTT.